The source of this TCR beta chain is a study of regulatory T cells in long-lasting Graves disease. This CDR3 region has 14 residues. Trimming left V 5 bases short and J 4 bases short, with 14 bases between. CDR1 and CDR2 (germline): MNHNS, SASEGT. In its sample, this clonotype was seen a few times. HTBI primers from iRepertoire and Arm-PCR of CDR3 regions yielded the TCR beta libraries. TCRdb redid the calling of the multiplex PCR reads with MiXCR, one entry per CDR3 protein. The sample comprises 400,000 to 500,000 distinct CDR3 sequences, about 17% of which are singletons, and 20% to 25% rests with the top ten. Described time point: newly diagnosed GD, antithyroid drugs for less than 3 months. PBMCs provided the RNA from which the TCR library was made. One endocrinology department in Xi'an, China, was where patients came from. These data were also reused for a study on T cells in Graves' hyperthyroidism and ophthalmopathy.

The specimen comprised peripheral blood mononuclear cells (PBMCs), sampled at new diagnosis, from a patient treated with antithyroid drugs. This receptor was obtained from a woman aged 18-29 years with Graves disease. V and J are TRBV6-1 and TRBJ1-2; tentative D call: TRBD1 (6 bases). The CDR3: CASSQSQGSYGYTF. The CDR3 nucleotides are TGTGCCAGCAGTCAAAGTCAGGGGAGCTATGGCTACACCTTC.